This TCR beta chain came from a study of T cell responses to AZD1222 COVID-19 vaccine. Study-wide context: Second-dose groups at about 4 or about 12 weeks were pooled.

In germline, CDR1 is LGHNA, CDR2 YNFKEQ. The junction had 8 bases not matched to a gene; V was cut back by 3 bases and J by 3 bases. The CDR3 consists of 18 residues. Findings of the study overall: Rises in breadth and depth of Spike-specific TCRs came after two AZD1222 doses.

TCRdb's copy holds only in-frame clones and misses some; the assay was immunoSEQ multiplex PCR. The repertoire has 150,000 or so clones, around nine tenths of them found once; the top ten carry less than 6.5%. About this clone: Its antigen remains unidentified.

The TCR originated in an adult in good health. The sequencing here drew on peripheral blood, taken on day 0 of AZD1222 vaccination. The V and J genes are TRBV4-2 and TRBJ1-4, with 12 bases that match TRBD1. The CDR3 sequence is CASSQGQGAMRSNEKLFF. The DNA for the CDR3 is TGTGCCAGCAGCCAGGGACAGGGGGCGATGCGCTCTAATGAAAAACTGTTTTTT.